This T cell receptor beta chain came from a study of Ad26.COV2.S vaccination and SARS-CoV-2 variants. Whole-study context: Intramuscular Ad26.COV2.S at 5x10^10 or 1x10^11 viral particles.

Here immunoSEQ multiplex PCR was the method, and the copy in TCRdb shows in-frame clones only, minus some. The sample yields 360,000 or so clones, 75% to 90% seen once. This sample's treatment: some 20 received Ad26.COV2.S at low or high dose, single or two shots; 5 received placebo; per-sample allocation not given. Sampling was performed 63 days after the first vaccine or placebo injection. Whoever gave the sample was an adult aged 18-55 years in Boston. The CDR3 consists of 14 residues. V was shortened by 2 bases and J by 1 base, with 8 bases between the two germline ends. In germline, CDR1 is SGHKS, CDR2 YYEKEE (reference sequence). Concerning this clone itself: What it recognizes is unknown.

Study observations and caveats: Vaccine and placebo recipients had similar non-spike TCR breadth. Relative to placebo recipients, vaccine recipients exhibited elevated spike-specific TCR breadth.

V gene TRBV5-5 combines with J gene TRBJ2-3, with a tentative D call TRBD1 (5 bases). The material sequenced was peripheral blood, taken in a trial of Ad26.COV2.S vaccine versus placebo. The source is a person between 18 and 59 years old who received the Ad26.COV2.S COVID-19 vaccine or a placebo. CDR3 amino acids: CASSFLRGTDTQYF. CDR3 nucleotides: TGTGCCAGCAGCTTTCTCAGGGGCACAGATACGCAGTATTTT. The variable domain in full, with the rest retrieved from reference TRBV5-5 and TRBJ2-3, is DAGVTQSPTHLIKTRGQQVTLRCSPISGHKSVSWYQQVLGQGPQFIFQYYEKEERGRGNFPDRFSARQFPNYSSELNVNALLLGDSALYLCASSFLRGTDTQYFGPGTRLTVL.